The T cell receptor beta chain described here comes from a study of shared clonotypes between healthy human individuals. This clone was seen only a few times. Method: immunoSEQ multiplex PCR; TCRdb's copy keeps in-frame clones and lacks some. The sample yields about 1.5 million clones, roughly 96% seen once. CDR1 and CDR2 from the germline V gene are LGHNA and YSLEER. This CDR3 region has 14 residues. Trimming removed 0 bases at V and 5 bases at J, with 8 bases between. The sequence was obtained from a young man in good health. The chain carries TRBV4-3 and TRBJ1-5; D uncertain. Material for sequencing was naive CD4+ T cells sorted from blood. The subset denotes: CD45RA+ positively selected. CDR3 sequence reads: CASSQDQRDQPQHF. The DNA for the CDR3 is TGCGCCAGCAGCCAAGATCAGAGAGATCAGCCCCAGCATTTT.